This entry features one T cell receptor (beta chain) sequence. The CDR3 consists of 15 residues. Trimming shortened V by 5 bases and J by 7 bases, and 15 bases separated the two germline ends. Germline lookup yields CDR1 SEHNR and CDR2 FQNEAQ (reference sequence). This sample was taken from a study of regulatory T cells in long-lasting Graves disease. Specified time point: persistent/refractory GD, antithyroid drugs over 5 years with positive TRAb. Extracted PBMC RNA gave rise to the TCR library. Sequencing libraries for TCR beta were prepared with iRepertoire HTBI primers and Arm-PCR of CDR3 regions. TCRdb used MiXCR to reprocess the multiplex PCR reads, holding one entry per CDR3 protein. The sample consists of around 510,000 distinct CDR3 sequences, around 21% of them appearing once.

V gene TRBV7-9 combines with J gene TRBJ1-6, with D maybe TRBD1 (6 bases). This specimen consisted of peripheral blood mononuclear cells (PBMCs), obtained when the disease was refractory, from a patient treated with antithyroid drugs. The receptor was derived from a female donor with Graves disease. CDR3 nucleotide sequence: TGTGCCAGCAGCGGCGAGGGGGTACACAATTCACCCCTCCACTTT. It yields the protein CASSGEGVHNSPLHF.